The 18 T cell receptor beta chains in this list originate from one sample, sequenced in a study of radiotherapy plus CTLA-4 blockade in lung cancer. This table comes from immunoSEQ multiplex PCR, and its TCRdb copy is limited to in-frame clones, with some not included. The sample holds about 85,000 clones; approximately 86% are singletons and the top ten take 2% to 2.5%. This material consisted of peripheral blood, taken from a patient treated with radiotherapy plus ipilimumab. The receptors derive from a human donor with non-small cell lung cancer who had a partial response to radiotherapy plus ipilimumab.

J is TRBJ1-2 and V is TRBV28; 9 nucleotides line up with TRBD1. Germline trimming cut 5 bases from V and 4 bases from J; bases unmatched to any gene: 5. Germline V CDR1 and CDR2: MDHEN, SYDVKM. The CDR3 loop spans 14 amino acids. The CDR3 region is CASSLPDRGYGYTF. In DNA form, the CDR3 reads TGTGCCAGCAGTCTTCCGGACAGGGGCTATGGCTACACCTTC.

V and J are TRBV6-4 and TRBJ1-1, with D possibly TRBD1 on 6 matching bases. Trimming removed 6 bases from V and 1 base from J, with 12 bases in between. The CDR3 covers 14 residues. CDR1 is MRHNA and CDR2 is SNTAGT in the germline V gene. The CDR3 DNA reads as TGTGCCAGCAGGCAAGGGGGAAAGAACACTGAAGCTTTCTTT. Encoded protein: CASRQGGKNTEAFF.

J is TRBJ2-7 and V is TRBV25-1; the match to TRBD2 covers 10 bases. The CDR3 consists of 15 residues. Germline CDR1 MGHDK, CDR2 SYGVNS. With V trimmed by 4 bases and J by 5 bases, 8 bases remained unmatched. In nucleotides, the CDR3 is TGTGCCAGCAGTGTGGCTAGCGGGAGCTTAGACGAGCAGTACTTC. This codes for CASSVASGSLDEQYF.

This clone was seen only once. The chain couples TRBV5-1 to TRBJ2-1; D is ambiguous. CDR1 and CDR2 (germline): SGHRS, YFSETQ. The V gene lost 1 base and the J gene lost 1 base, with 9 bases spanning the gap. There are 15 residues in the CDR3. The CDR3 DNA reads TGCGCCAGCAGCTTGTCTGCCGGTTCCTACAATGAGCAGTTCTTC. It yields the protein CASSLSAGSYNEQFF.

V and J are TRBV6-1 and TRBJ1-2; maybe TRBD1 (5 bases). Germline values: CDR1 MNHNS, CDR2 SASEGT. V shed 11 bases and J shed 2 bases, with 15 bases lying between them. CDR3 length: 13 residues. The CDR3 sequence: CAVKGSENYGYTF. CDR3 sequence (DNA): TGTGCCGTCAAGGGGTCGGAGAACTATGGCTACACCTTC.

The chain is built from TRBV28 and TRBJ1-4; D perhaps matches TRBD1 (5 bases). Per the germline V gene, CDR1 is MDHEN and CDR2 is SYDVKM. The CDR3 runs to 14 residues. The V end lost 4 bases, the J end lost 8 bases, and 14 bases lay between the germline ends. CDR3 nucleotides: TGTGCCAGCAGTTCTGGGGGGATTGAGGAAAAACTGTTTTTT. Protein product: CASSSGGIEEKLFF.

The rearrangement uses TRBV2 and TRBJ2-1, with 12 bases matching TRBD2. Unmatched junction bases numbered 11, after V lost 11 bases and J lost 6 bases. CDR1 and CDR2 (germline): SNHLY, FYNNEI. The CDR3 loop spans 15 amino acids. Written as DNA, the CDR3 is TGTGCCGGGCCAGCCCCTAGCGGGAGGGGCAATGAGCAGTTCTTC. This gives the protein CAGPAPSGRGNEQFF.

This sequence joins TRBV10-3 and TRBJ2-4, with 9 bases matching TRBD1. The CDR3 is made up of 15 amino acids. Germline loops: CDR1 ENHRY, CDR2 SYGVKD. V lost 6 bases to trimming and J lost 6 bases; unmatched junction nucleotides: 9. The CDR3 region has the DNA TGTGCCATCAGCGAAGGGACAGGGTATGGAAACATTCAGTACTTC. Encoded protein: CAISEGTGYGNIQYF.

The J gene is TRBJ2-4, the V gene TRBV7-3; possible D gene TRBD2, 5 bases. CDR1 is SGHTA and CDR2 is FQGTGA in the germline V gene. V lost 2 bases and J 3 bases, leaving 11 bases between the germline ends. This CDR3 has 15 residues. The CDR3 bases are TGTGCCAGCAGCTTACAAGGAGGCGACAAAAACATTCAGTACTTC. As protein: CASSLQGGDKNIQYF.

The genes are TRBV6-5 and TRBJ2-7; TRBD1 might be the D (5 bases). This CDR3 has 13 residues. Trimming removed 5 bases from V and 2 bases from J, with 10 bases in between. Germline CDR1 MNHEY, CDR2 SVGAGI. The CDR3 is CASSQQVTYEQYF. CDR3 nucleotide sequence: TGTGCCAGCAGTCAACAGGTAACCTACGAGCAGTACTTC.

The chain joins TRBV7-2 to TRBJ2-1; a weak D match, TRBD1 (6 bases). The length of the CDR3 is 14 residues. V lost 6 bases to trimming and J lost 10 bases, with 19 bases between them. CDR1 is SGHTA, CDR2 FQGNSA, per germline. In DNA form, the CDR3 reads TGTGCCAGCAGTTCAAGCAGGGGTGGGTACGAGCAGTTCTTC. It translates to CASSSSRGGYEQFF. The full variable domain, rest sourced from reference TRBV7-2 and TRBJ2-1, is GAGVSQSPSNKVTEKGKDVELRCDPISGHTALYWYRQSLGQGLEFLIYFQGNSAPDKSGLPSDRFSAERTGGSVSTLTIQRTQQEDSAVYLCASSSSRGGYEQFFGPGTRLTVL.

This chain joins TRBV11-3 and TRBJ2-1; D is possibly TRBD2 (5 bases). V gave up 1 base and J gave up 9 bases, with 10 bases separating them. CDR3 length: 13 residues. Germline-derived CDR1 and CDR2 are SGHNT and YENEEA. The CDR3 DNA sequence: TGTGCCAGCAGCTTAGCCCTAGGGAGTGAGCAGTTCTTC. This gives the protein CASSLALGSEQFF.

This chain joins TRBV9 and TRBJ1-6; 11 positions match TRBD1. The CDR3 length is 18 residues. Germline CDR1 SGDLS, CDR2 YYNGEE. V dropped 2 bases and J dropped 7; count of bases not matched to a gene: 11. The CDR3 region is CASSVKPGQGARNSPLHF. The CDR3 coding sequence is TGTGCCAGCAGCGTTAAGCCCGGACAGGGGGCTCGAAATTCACCCCTCCACTTT.

This chain joins TRBV6-1 and TRBJ1-5; D uncertain. Deletions cut 7 bases from V and 9 bases from J, with 10 bases between. The CDR3 loop spans 11 amino acids. Germline V gives CDR1 MNHNS, CDR2 SASEGT. The CDR3 bases are TGTGCCAGCATGACGGGTAGGCCCCAGCATTTT. It translates to CASMTGRPQHF.

The chain links TRBV2 to TRBJ1-1; unclear D gene. The CDR3 contains 14 residues. Germline V gene data show CDR1 as SNHLY and CDR2 as FYNNEI. Trimming removed 0 bases from V and 11 bases from J, with 16 bases in between. This chain's CDR3 is CASSEALVQWWAFF. CDR3 sequence (DNA): TGTGCCAGCAGTGAAGCGCTAGTTCAGTGGTGGGCTTTCTTT.

This chain links TRBV9 with TRBJ2-2; no clear D gene. Germline CDR1 reads SGDLS; CDR2 reads YYNGEE. Trimming stripped 0 bases from V and 1 base from J, with 7 bases between. The CDR3 has 15 residues. Here the CDR3 reads CASSVDPVNTGELFF. In DNA, the CDR3 is TGTGCCAGCAGCGTAGATCCTGTGAACACCGGGGAGCTGTTTTTT.

This clone was observed once. V usage is TRBV28 and J usage is TRBJ1-2; 9 positions match TRBD1. Germline V gene data show CDR1 as MDHEN and CDR2 as SYDVKM. Unmatched junction bases numbered 12, after V lost 4 bases and J lost 9 bases. CDR3 length: 15 residues. CDR3 loop: CASSSPQGAGLRYTF. The CDR3 DNA sequence: TGTGCCAGCAGTTCCCCACAGGGGGCGGGGTTGCGCTACACCTTC.

The chain has TRBV18 and TRBJ2-6; 7 bases align to TRBD1. The V segment lost 3 bases and the J segment 0 bases; nucleotides outside the gene matches: 2. The germline V gene has CDR1 KGHSH and CDR2 LQKENI. The CDR3 sequence is 16 residues long. The CDR3 here is CASSPTGNSGANVLTF. The CDR3 DNA sequence: TGTGCCAGCTCACCGACAGGGAACTCTGGGGCCAACGTCCTGACTTTC.